The rows below give T cell receptor beta chains drawn from one sample of a study of cytomegalovirus exposure and HLA in healthy donors. Clones were sequenced by immunoSEQ multiplex PCR, and TCRdb holds only the in-frame ones, with some missing. Seen in this sample are some 110,000 clones; the ten most common clones hold less than 3%. Material: PBMCs. These receptors were collected from a man under 40 in good health and CMV-seronegative. Each CDR3 is given with its conserved first and last residue. The D gene is left open where the match is weak.

cdr3_length	d_call	v_call	j_call	cdr3_nt	cdr3_aa
16	TRBD2	TRBV7-6	TRBJ2-2	TGTGCCAGCAGCTTAGGCGGGGGAACGAACACCGGGGAGCTGTTTTTT	CASSLGGGTNTGELFF
13	TRBD1	TRBV14	TRBJ2-7	TGTGCCAGCAGCCCGACAGGGGGCTACGAGCAGTACTTC	CASSPTGGYEQYF
14	NA	TRBV2	TRBJ1-2	TGTGCCAGCGGGGAGAGGCCGGCTAACTATGGCTACACCTTC	CASGERPANYGYTF
16	NA	TRBV7-9	TRBJ2-1	TGTGCCAGCATCAACCAGGACACGACACTCCTAGATGAGCAGTTCTTC	CASINQDTTLLDEQFF
15	TRBD2	TRBV13	TRBJ2-1	TGTGCCAGCAGCTTACCGGGAGGGCCCTACAATGAGCAGTTCTTC	CASSLPGGPYNEQFF
16	TRBD1	TRBV29-1	TRBJ2-2	TGCAGCGCCACCTCTAGAGGGACAGATAACACCGGGGAGCTGTTTTTT	CSATSRGTDNTGELFF
16	NA	TRBV9	TRBJ2-2	TGTGCCAGCAGCGTACTAACCCCCCGAGGGGGCGGGGAGCTGTTTTTT	CASSVLTPRGGGELFF
15	TRBD1	TRBV6-1	TRBJ2-7	TGTGCCAGCAGTGAAGTAACAGGGGAGCACTACGAGCAGTACTTC	CASSEVTGEHYEQYF
11	TRBD1	TRBV28	TRBJ1-1	TGTGCCACCGACAGGGTCACTGAAGCTTTCTTT	CATDRVTEAFF
13	NA	TRBV30	TRBJ1-6	TGTGCCTGGAGGTCGGGGAGTGATTCACCCCTCCACTTT	CAWRSGSDSPLHF
19	TRBD2	TRBV29-1	TRBJ2-7	TGCAGCGTTGAAGACACGCCTACCGGGACTAGCGGGAGTAGCCACGAGCAGTACTTC	CSVEDTPTGTSGSSHEQYF
15	NA	TRBV7-8	TRBJ2-6	TGTGCCAGCAGCTCCAGCGGTCTGGGGGCCAACGTCCTGACTTTC	CASSSSGLGANVLTF
18	TRBD2	TRBV2	TRBJ2-1	TGTGCCAGCAGTGAAAAGGGACTAGCGCGCTCATCCTACAATGAGCAGTTCTTC	CASSEKGLARSSYNEQFF
17	TRBD1	TRBV5-1	TRBJ2-1	TGCGCCAGCAGCTCCCCCCCGGACAGGGAGGCGTGGAATGAGCAGTTCTTC	CASSSPPDREAWNEQFF
13	NA	TRBV29-1	TRBJ1-4	TGCAGCGTTAATCCGGGAGGGAGTGAAAAACTGTTTTTT	CSVNPGGSEKLFF
14	NA	TRBV5-1	TRBJ2-2	TGCGCCAGCAGCGCGGGGGCCGACACCGGGGAGCTGTTTTTT	CASSAGADTGELFF
16	NA	TRBV5-5	TRBJ1-5	TGTGCCAGCAGCTTGATGGCAGGGCCCGGGGGTCAGCCCCAGCATTTT	CASSLMAGPGGQPQHF
15	NA	TRBV7-3	TRBJ1-1	TGTGCCAGCAGCTTAACGGGGGCCCAGAACACTGAAGCTTTCTTT	CASSLTGAQNTEAFF
14	NA	TRBV5-1	TRBJ1-2	TGCGCCAGCAGCTTGGAGGGCAGGGGAGCTGGCTACACCTTC	CASSLEGRGAGYTF
12	NA	TRBV5-6	TRBJ1-2	TGTGCCAGCAGCTCGCAGGGTACTGACTACACCTTC	CASSSQGTDYTF
11	NA	TRBV5-1	TRBJ1-1	TGCGCCAGCAGCTTGGCAGGCGAAGCTTTCTTT	CASSLAGEAFF
15	NA	TRBV5-6	TRBJ2-1	TGTGCCAGCAGCTTTAGGGGGGGCGCGCAGAATGAGCAGTTCTTC	CASSFRGGAQNEQFF
13	TRBD1	TRBV6-1	TRBJ2-7	TGTGCCAGCAGTGGGACAGGTCTCGTCGAGCAGTACTTC	CASSGTGLVEQYF
13	NA	TRBV29-1	TRBJ1-1	TGCAGCGTTGAGGGCTCCGGGAACACTGAAGCTTTCTTT	CSVEGSGNTEAFF
17	TRBD2	TRBV28	TRBJ2-2	TGTGCCAGCAGTCTCCTGTCCAGTAGCGGGCCCACCGGGGAGCTGTTTTTT	CASSLLSSSGPTGELFF
12	NA	TRBV5-6	TRBJ1-1	TGTGCCAGCAGCCCCGGGAACACTGAAGCTTTCTTT	CASSPGNTEAFF
17	NA	TRBV19	TRBJ1-5	TGTGCCAGTAGTATTCCCGACGGACTCCCAGGCGAGCAGCCCCAGCATTTT	CASSIPDGLPGEQPQHF
17	NA	TRBV27	TRBJ1-6	TGTGCCAGCAGTTTATCGGCGGGCGCGGACCGTCATTCACCCCTCCACTTT	CASSLSAGADRHSPLHF
11	NA	TRBV20-1	TRBJ1-1	TGCAGTGCTACCCAGGACACTGAAGCTTTCTTT	CSATQDTEAFF
16	TRBD2	TRBV29-1	TRBJ2-5	TGCAGCGTTGACACACCTAGCGGGACCGAAATAGGGACCCAGTACTTC	CSVDTPSGTEIGTQYF
16	TRBD2	TRBV7-9	TRBJ2-1	TGTGCCAGCAGCTTAGACGTAGCGGGAGTAGTGGATGAGCAGTTCTTC	CASSLDVAGVVDEQFF
13	NA	TRBV6-6	TRBJ1-1	TGTGCCAGCAGTTACTCGGGTCAGGGTGAAGCTTTCTTT	CASSYSGQGEAFF
12	NA	TRBV5-6	TRBJ1-1	TGTGCCAGCAGCTTAACAGCCACTGAAGCTTTCTTT	CASSLTATEAFF
17	TRBD2	TRBV5-1	TRBJ2-7	TGCGCCAGCAGCCCCGGGACTAGCGGGATACTTTCCTACGAGCAGTACTTC	CASSPGTSGILSYEQYF
16	TRBD2	TRBV5-1	TRBJ2-7	TGCGCCAGCAGCCCGGGGGGACTAGCGGGACCCTACGAGCAGTACTTC	CASSPGGLAGPYEQYF
15	TRBD2	TRBV5-4	TRBJ2-7	TGTGCCAGCAGCCGTGGGACTAGCGGTACGTACGAGCAGTACTTC	CASSRGTSGTYEQYF
13	NA	TRBV19	TRBJ2-7	TGTGCCAGTCGTGGCTTCAGCTCCTACGAGCAGTACTTC	CASRGFSSYEQYF
16	TRBD1	TRBV5-4	TRBJ1-3	TGTGCCAGCAGCCCGGACAGGGGAGTCTCTGGAAACACCATATATTTT	CASSPDRGVSGNTIYF
14	TRBD2	TRBV4-2	TRBJ2-2	TGTGCCAGCAGCCAAGGGGGGGGGACCGGGGAGCTGTTTTTT	CASSQGGGTGELFF
15	NA	TRBV10-3	TRBJ2-1	TGTGCCATCAGTGAGTCGCGGGGAGAATACAATGAGCAGTTCTTC	CAISESRGEYNEQFF
15	TRBD1	TRBV9	TRBJ1-4	TGTGCCAGCAGCGTAACAGGGGATCCTAATGAAAAACTGTTTTTT	CASSVTGDPNEKLFF
18	TRBD2	TRBV7-6	TRBJ2-7	TGTGCCAGCAGCACCCCGGTCGGGCTAGCGGGAGGTAGAGGCGAGCAGTACTTC	CASSTPVGLAGGRGEQYF
17	TRBD1	TRBV18	TRBJ1-3	TGTGCCAGCTCACTAACAGGGACAGGGAACTCTGGAAACACCATATATTTT	CASSLTGTGNSGNTIYF